This T cell receptor beta chain came from a study of cytomegalovirus exposure and HLA in healthy donors (dated by TCRdb to the late 2010s). In terms of the full investigation: In an earlier analysis of approximately 640 of the donors, about 270 Gb of sequence data and 100 million or so unique TCR beta sequences from about 179 million T cells were reported. Of the 350 to 450 genotyped donors, approximately 80% were placed in the genetic ancestry cluster associated with self-reported Caucasian donors. The study aimed to test whether cataloging public T cell receptors could reveal signatures of past pathogen exposure. Because of strong linkage in the cohort, roughly five DR-DQ haplotypes were treated as single units for association and clustering. A later genetic analysis used genome-wide SNP genotypes for 398 of the 666 donors, treating that subset as a discovery cohort. Every repertoire in the discovery cohort had been generated on one and the same sequencing platform. An earlier analysis of 587 of the donors used high-throughput TCR beta sequencing to judge whether each TCR beta V gene segment behaved as functional or pseudogenic. In addition to the first cohort of 666 subjects, a separate validation cohort of approximately 130 different subjects was used. The number of typed donors differed by locus: about 629-640 for A, B, C, DRB1 and DQB1; 522 for DQA1; approximately 600 for DPA1; and around 490 for DPB1. Approximately 300 gigabases of sequencing data and approximately 91 million unique TCR sequences made up an early release that covered several hundred HLA-typed donors. Rather than using new phenotypic data, the later analysis identified candidate immune exposures from TCR beta sequences and from how often those sequences occurred across donors. The study combined high-throughput TCR immunosequencing, statistical association of individual TCRs with disease status, and machine learning to predict cytomegalovirus infection status. Alongside the repertoire data, information on donor age, sex, ethnicity and CMV serostatus was compiled. The T cell repertoires of 666 subjects were profiled by immunosequencing and related to cytomegalovirus serostatus. HLA typing included class I and class II loci at four-digit resolution. Among 300 to 500 genotyped donors of the cohort, an average of around 250,000 unique TCR beta nucleotide sequences was sequenced per donor, of which roughly 18% were non-productive. In a later analysis, previously published TCR beta repertoires from several hundred donors were re-analyzed and high-resolution HLA genotyping was added so that TCR occurrence patterns could be studied. The full study reports these points: Because the 87-base-pair reads could not distinguish some IMGT-functional V segments, including TRBV6-2 and TRBV6-3, those segments were excluded. In a later genetic analysis, a missense DCLRE1C variant was associated with V-gene and J-gene trimming of TCR beta chains, and the association was replicated in an independent cohort. When HLA alleles, especially DR and DQ, strongly co-occurred, TCR associations were difficult to assign to individual alleles. For the cohort, immune exposure information was limited to CMV serostatus. Only TCR beta chains were sequenced in this cohort, and the absence of alpha or paired-chain data limited detectable features. In a later analysis, several top co-occurrence clusters were reported to appear linked to parvovirus B19, influenza, CMV and Epstein-Barr virus. A later analysis associated 16,951 TCR beta sequences with specific HLA alleles at a false discovery rate of 0.05. The presence/absence analyses assumed that sequencing depth was roughly uniform across donors, and that assumption may not be true. The classifier was reported to diagnose cytomegalovirus status with high specificity and sensitivity in both the original and validation cohorts. A later genetic analysis reported fewer N-insertions in productive TCRs among donors in an Asian-associated ancestry cluster than the roughly 670-donor mean. Because HLA typing was missing for some donors at each locus, association tests included only the typed subset. According to a later analysis, most CMV-associated TCR beta chains appeared to be HLA-restricted, and the HLA associations seemed to be driven largely by CMV exposure. A further reported finding was that TCR beta sequences accurately predicted the HLA-A and HLA-B alleles for most subjects in the first cohort. Linkage disequilibrium might explain the correlated functional status among segregating V segments, but an unknown experimental factor could not be excluded. Most TCR sequences were observed very rarely across donors, whereas some public TCRs were present in many individuals. A total of roughly 160 TCR beta chains were listed by the study as associated with cytomegalovirus. Because counts were too low, fewer than 20 rarely observed V segments, including chromosome 9 orphons, were excluded from the earlier analysis of around 590 of the donors. In a later analysis, HLA-associated TCR beta chains were found to be more clonally expanded and to have lower generation probabilities than equally common non-associated chains. A few of the identified cytomegalovirus-associated TCR beta chains were confirmed in vitro to be specific for cytomegalovirus antigens. In a later analysis, the rate of TCR association differed among HLA loci, with DRB1 alleles having the most associated TCRs and HLA-C alleles having the fewest. In an earlier analysis of more than 450 of the donors, most TCR beta V segments were observed in productive rearrangements about 87% or about 30% of the time, broadly matching IMGT annotations. A cluster of highly shared sequence variants was judged likely to represent a technical artifact of the sequencing pipeline. The authors suggested that the approach could potentially be extended to other disease states and immunological phenotypes.

Receptor libraries were prepared by the immunoSEQ multiplex PCR assay. The multiplex PCR relied on a mix of 60 forward primers for TCR Vbeta segments and 13 reverse primers for TCR Jbeta segments. The CDR3 region of rearranged TCR beta genes was amplified from genomic DNA with a multiplex PCR assay. On the Illumina HiSeq System, the amplified TCR beta libraries were sequenced as 87-base-pair reads. Per the source publication's procedure: Across the 500 to 850 repertoires, a later analysis counted about 81 million unique TCR beta chains, roughly 11 million of which were shared by at least two donors. Raw reads were error-corrected and collapsed into unique sequences with a nearest-neighbor algorithm that merged closely related sequences to remove PCR and sequencing errors. V, D and J gene segments were assigned by aligning CDR3 sequences to IMGT reference sequences. For a sequence to be retained, at least a six-nucleotide match to both a V gene segment and a J gene segment was required. A rearrangement counted as productive if the CDR3 had no stop codons and remained in frame with V and J, and every other rearrangement counted as non-productive. Following IMGT convention, CDR3 was defined as the stretch from the second conserved V-encoded cysteine up to the conserved J-encoded phenylalanine. The earlier analysis of 500 to 650 of the donors excluded any sequence lacking an unambiguous match to a single V gene segment. In an earlier analysis of about 590 of the donors, a V segment was called functional when productive rearrangements were above 56.7%, and segregating when the standard deviation between donors exceeded 5%. A statistical classification framework was built to diagnose cytomegalovirus status from the catalog of TCR beta chain sequences. V and J gene assignment, in a later analysis, came from comparing TCR nucleotide sequences with IMGT/GENE-DB human TR gene sequences. Using the TCRdist pipeline, a later analysis assigned CDR3 sequences along with most-parsimonious VDJ recombination scenarios. A later analysis defined each TCR beta chain by its CDR3 amino acid sequence plus V-gene family, and excluded reads lacking a unique V-gene family. A later analysis removed nearly 600 highly shared, low-generation-probability nucleotide sequences to deal with suspected cross-contamination and a sequencing artifact. In a later analysis, a clonal expansion index for each public chain was calculated from normalized within-repertoire ranks of inferred template counts. In a later analysis, generation probabilities were computed using a VDJ recombination model fitted to out-of-frame rearrangements, and the results were checked against IGoR. In a later analysis, hypergeometric tests were used to score TCR-TCR, TCR-HLA and TCR-CMV co-occurrence, with a repertoire-size bias correction applied to TCR pairs. False discovery rates were estimated in a later analysis by permuting HLA or CMV assignments 20 times. In a later analysis, co-occurring TCRs were grouped using DBSCAN, and TCRdist sequence similarity was added for clustering within HLA-allele-positive subsets. Repertoires with fewer than 30,000 or more than 120,000 public chains, plus five repertoires with anomalous nucleotide sharing, were excluded from co-occurrence clustering. TCRdb carries this immuneACCESS record with in-frame sequences only. Its versions omit some clonotypes, under half of them owing to an unresolved V gene in the studies checked, with the rest unexplained. The DNA was the basis for D and trimming; V, J and clone size are from that table. The sample table shows 130,000 to 150,000 clones, and about four fifths are seen once. The ten largest account for less than 3.5% of the sample.

Comments on this clone: Its antigen target is currently unknown. The record has no base qualities; no much larger clone is one base away.

From V the trimming removes 4 bases and from J it removes 8 bases, while the gene matches leave 3 bases of the junction unaccounted for. According to the germline V gene (reference sequence), CDR1 reads GTSNPN and CDR2 reads SVGIG. Spanning cysteine to phenylalanine, the CDR3 consists of 13 amino acids. The entry retains the CDR3 DNA only, 39 bases that are in frame from base 1. In total, 600 or so healthy bone marrow donors made up the cohort. At the time of sampling, all cohort members were nominally healthy, though unrecorded immune exposures were likely present. The donor tested CMV seronegative and was one of the 352 seronegative cohort members. A peripheral blood sample was provided by each donor, and peripheral blood mononuclear cells were used for TCR beta sequencing. Genomic DNA extraction from the blood cell samples was performed with the Qiagen DNeasy Blood Extraction Kit.

The TCR was taken from a male donor in good health and CMV-seronegative. The sequence is built from TRBV30 and TRBJ2-1, and 12 junction bases match TRBD2. Material for sequencing was PBMCs. The CDR3 is CAWTSGRAHEQFF. The sequence in DNA is TGTGCCTGGACTAGCGGGAGGGCCCATGAGCAGTTCTTC.